A selection of T cell receptor beta chains follows, all from one sample in a study of blood T cell repertoires in COVID-19. Only in-frame clones appear in the TCRdb table, and some are missing; sequencing was by immunoSEQ multiplex PCR. The table shows roughly 300,000 clones, with about 90% occurring only once. Sequencing was done on a sample of PBMCs or T cells enriched from blood (not recorded which). These receptors were obtained from a woman aged 25-40 years who had recovered from COVID-19. CDR3s include the opening cysteine and the closing phenylalanine or tryptophan. The D gene is left open where the match is weak. Rows give clone size only sometimes, using once, few, many, or a class for an expanded clone.

>TRBJ2-3|TRBD2|TRBV19|.
TGTGCCAGTAGCTCGGGACTAGCGGGGGGAGCTAGCACAGATACGCAGTATTTT
CASSSGLAGGASTDTQYF
>TRBJ1-1|TRBD1|TRBV5-1|.
TGCGCCAGCAGCTTGCAGGGACAGGGAAACACTGAAGCTTTCTTT
CASSLQGQGNTEAFF
>TRBJ2-7|TRBD1|TRBV2|.
TGTGCCAGCACGGGGGGACAGGGTTTCGACGAGCAGTACTTC
CASTGGQGFDEQYF
>TRBJ2-5|.|TRBV5-3|few
TGTGCCAGAAGCCGCGGGCCACCAGAGACCCAGTACTTC
CARSRGPPETQYF
>TRBJ2-5|TRBD2|TRBV7-9|.
TGTGCCAGCAGCGTACTAGCGGGGCTCCAAGAGACCCAGTACTTC
CASSVLAGLQETQYF
>TRBJ1-4|.|TRBV11-2|.
TGTGCCAGCAGCTTGGGCACAACTAATGAAAAACTGTTTTTT
CASSLGTTNEKLFF
>TRBJ1-2|TRBD1|TRBV4-2|.
TGTGCCAGCAGCCAACCGGACAGGGTTAAGGACTATGGCTACACCTTC
CASSQPDRVKDYGYTF
>TRBJ1-2|.|TRBV18|.
TGTGCCAGCTCACCGGACATAGGGGTTGGCTATGGCTACACCTTC
CASSPDIGVGYGYTF
>TRBJ1-2|TRBD1|TRBV30|.
TGTGCCTGGAAATCGACAGGGAACTATGGCTACACCTTC
CAWKSTGNYGYTF
>TRBJ2-2|.|TRBV7-9|.
TGTGCCAGCAGCTTAGTTGCGGGGCCGAACACCGGGGAGCTGTTTTTT
CASSLVAGPNTGELFF
>TRBJ2-5|TRBD1|TRBV7-2|.
TGTGCCAGCAGCTCCGGACAGGGGGCCGGGGAGACCCAGTACTTC
CASSSGQGAGETQYF
>TRBJ1-4|TRBD1|TRBV29-1|.
TGCAGCGTCCCGGGACAGGGTACTAATGAAAAACTGTTTTTT
CSVPGQGTNEKLFF
>TRBJ2-5|TRBD1|TRBV28|.
TGTGCCAGCAGTTTCCCCGGGACAGGTCAAAAGACCCAGTACTTC
CASSFPGTGQKTQYF
>TRBJ1-6|TRBD1|TRBV10-3|.
TGTGCCATCAGTCAGTCTCCGGGGGGGACAGACAATTCACCCCTCCACTTT
CAISQSPGGTDNSPLHF
>TRBJ2-3|TRBD2|TRBV6-5|once
TGTGCCAGCAGCCGTACTAGCGGGGGCACAGATACGCAGTATTTT
CASSRTSGGTDTQYF
>TRBJ1-1|.|TRBV6-2/TRBV6-3|.
TGTGCCAGCAGTTACGGAGCCTCTGAAGCTTTCTTT
CASSYGASEAFF
>TRBJ2-3|TRBD2|TRBV4-1|.
TGCGCCAGCAGCCAAGGGGGAGCGGGGGCCCGCACAGATACGCAGTATTTT
CASSQGGAGARTDTQYF
>TRBJ1-2|TRBD1|TRBV11-2|.
TGTGCCAGCAGGGCCACTAATTGGGGACAGGGGTCTGGCTACACCTTC
CASRATNWGQGSGYTF
>TRBJ1-4|TRBD1|TRBV4-1|.
TGCGCCAGCAGCCTTTTGGACAGGGTGTATGAAAAACTGTTTTTT
CASSLLDRVYEKLFF
>TRBJ2-2|.|TRBV5-5|.
TGTGCCAGCAGCATGAAGGAGACAGAACCGAACACCGGGGAGCTGTTTTTT
CASSMKETEPNTGELFF
>TRBJ1-6|.|TRBV7-9|.
TGTGCCAGCAGCCCCCAACTCGGGCAGGGTCATTCACCCCTCCACTTT
CASSPQLGQGHSPLHF
>TRBJ1-4|TRBD1|TRBV7-9|.
TGTGCCAGCAGCTTAGGCGACAGGGATAATGAAAAACTGTTTTTT
CASSLGDRDNEKLFF
>TRBJ1-1|.|TRBV28|.
TGTGCCAGCAGTTTAAGGACGGGCAGGGGCACTGAAGCTTTCTTT
CASSLRTGRGTEAFF
>TRBJ2-7|TRBD2|TRBV5-1|.
TGCGCCAGCAGCTTGGTTGTGGGGGGGTCCTACGAGCAGTACTTC
CASSLVVGGSYEQYF
>TRBJ1-6|TRBD1|TRBV6-5|.
TGTGCCAGCCCGGAGAAGGGACAGGGGTCACCCCTCCACTTT
CASPEKGQGSPLHF
>TRBJ1-5|.|TRBV6-8|.
TGTGCCAGCAGTTATAAACCACAATGCAATCAGCCCCAGCATTTT
CASSYKPQCNQPQHF
>TRBJ1-6|TRBD1|TRBV7-8|.
TGTGCCAGCAGCTTAGATAGGGACAGGCGTAATTCACCCCTCCACTTT
CASSLDRDRRNSPLHF
>TRBJ2-3|.|TRBV4-2|once
TGTGCCAGCAGCCAACGGGCGGAGGGGCCAGATACGCAGTATTTT
CASSQRAEGPDTQYF
>TRBJ2-3|.|TRBV10-3|.
TGTGCCATCAGTGAGAGCCAGGGTCGCGATACGCAGTATTTT
CAISESQGRDTQYF
>TRBJ2-3|.|TRBV28|.
TGTGCCAGCAGACCTGGACACCTCTCCATGTCTGATACGCAGTATTTT
CASRPGHLSMSDTQYF
>TRBJ2-3|TRBD2|TRBV5-5|.
TGTGCCAGCAGAAACGGGACTAGCGGGGGCACGCAGTATTTT
CASRNGTSGGTQYF
>TRBJ1-1|.|TRBV29-1|once
TGCAGCGTTGCCGGACTCCTGAACACTGAAGCTTTCTTT
CSVAGLLNTEAFF
>TRBJ1-2|.|TRBV9|.
TGTGCCAGCAGCGTAGCTCCTTCCCTAGCCTATGGCTACACCTTC
CASSVAPSLAYGYTF
>TRBJ2-1|.|TRBV7-2|.
TGTGCCAGCAGCTTAGTGTGGCGACAGAACAATGAGCAGTTCTTC
CASSLVWRQNNEQFF
>TRBJ1-5|.|TRBV28|.
TGTGCCATCGGGGGTTGGGATCAGCCCCAGCATTTT
CAIGGWDQPQHF
>TRBJ2-4|TRBD1|TRBV5-8|.
TGTGCCAGCAGCGTACAGGGGGCCAAAAACATTCAGTACTTC
CASSVQGAKNIQYF